Below, one T cell receptor (beta chain) is given with its context. This sample was included in a study of blood T cell repertoires in COVID-19. Study details: Spain, Italy and the United States supplied samples that represented acute and convalescent COVID-19.

V was trimmed by 6 bases and J by 5 bases, leaving 8 bases between them. Germline V gives CDR1 SNHLY, CDR2 FYNNEI. This CDR3 contains 12 residues. All enrollees were about 18 to 100 years old and from about 25 US areas. Membership in each cohort depended on participant-reported clinical history. As processed by the authors: Nucleated cell counts were estimated from reference gene primer amplification. The data were produced by immunoSEQ multiplex PCR, yet TCRdb's version contains in-frame clones alone and is incomplete. The D gene and trimming were derived from the DNA, and the V and J assignments and clone size from that table. The repertoire consists of about 310,000 clones, with approximately 83% occurring once and the leading ten covering roughly 2%.

The material sequenced was PBMCs or T cells enriched from blood (not recorded which). The sequence was collected from a man in his thirties or forties who had recovered from COVID-19. V usage is TRBV2 and J usage is TRBJ2-1; D is ambiguous. CDR3 amino acids: CASREEDNEQFF. DNA of the CDR3: TGTGCCAGCAGAGAGGAAGACAATGAGCAGTTCTTC.